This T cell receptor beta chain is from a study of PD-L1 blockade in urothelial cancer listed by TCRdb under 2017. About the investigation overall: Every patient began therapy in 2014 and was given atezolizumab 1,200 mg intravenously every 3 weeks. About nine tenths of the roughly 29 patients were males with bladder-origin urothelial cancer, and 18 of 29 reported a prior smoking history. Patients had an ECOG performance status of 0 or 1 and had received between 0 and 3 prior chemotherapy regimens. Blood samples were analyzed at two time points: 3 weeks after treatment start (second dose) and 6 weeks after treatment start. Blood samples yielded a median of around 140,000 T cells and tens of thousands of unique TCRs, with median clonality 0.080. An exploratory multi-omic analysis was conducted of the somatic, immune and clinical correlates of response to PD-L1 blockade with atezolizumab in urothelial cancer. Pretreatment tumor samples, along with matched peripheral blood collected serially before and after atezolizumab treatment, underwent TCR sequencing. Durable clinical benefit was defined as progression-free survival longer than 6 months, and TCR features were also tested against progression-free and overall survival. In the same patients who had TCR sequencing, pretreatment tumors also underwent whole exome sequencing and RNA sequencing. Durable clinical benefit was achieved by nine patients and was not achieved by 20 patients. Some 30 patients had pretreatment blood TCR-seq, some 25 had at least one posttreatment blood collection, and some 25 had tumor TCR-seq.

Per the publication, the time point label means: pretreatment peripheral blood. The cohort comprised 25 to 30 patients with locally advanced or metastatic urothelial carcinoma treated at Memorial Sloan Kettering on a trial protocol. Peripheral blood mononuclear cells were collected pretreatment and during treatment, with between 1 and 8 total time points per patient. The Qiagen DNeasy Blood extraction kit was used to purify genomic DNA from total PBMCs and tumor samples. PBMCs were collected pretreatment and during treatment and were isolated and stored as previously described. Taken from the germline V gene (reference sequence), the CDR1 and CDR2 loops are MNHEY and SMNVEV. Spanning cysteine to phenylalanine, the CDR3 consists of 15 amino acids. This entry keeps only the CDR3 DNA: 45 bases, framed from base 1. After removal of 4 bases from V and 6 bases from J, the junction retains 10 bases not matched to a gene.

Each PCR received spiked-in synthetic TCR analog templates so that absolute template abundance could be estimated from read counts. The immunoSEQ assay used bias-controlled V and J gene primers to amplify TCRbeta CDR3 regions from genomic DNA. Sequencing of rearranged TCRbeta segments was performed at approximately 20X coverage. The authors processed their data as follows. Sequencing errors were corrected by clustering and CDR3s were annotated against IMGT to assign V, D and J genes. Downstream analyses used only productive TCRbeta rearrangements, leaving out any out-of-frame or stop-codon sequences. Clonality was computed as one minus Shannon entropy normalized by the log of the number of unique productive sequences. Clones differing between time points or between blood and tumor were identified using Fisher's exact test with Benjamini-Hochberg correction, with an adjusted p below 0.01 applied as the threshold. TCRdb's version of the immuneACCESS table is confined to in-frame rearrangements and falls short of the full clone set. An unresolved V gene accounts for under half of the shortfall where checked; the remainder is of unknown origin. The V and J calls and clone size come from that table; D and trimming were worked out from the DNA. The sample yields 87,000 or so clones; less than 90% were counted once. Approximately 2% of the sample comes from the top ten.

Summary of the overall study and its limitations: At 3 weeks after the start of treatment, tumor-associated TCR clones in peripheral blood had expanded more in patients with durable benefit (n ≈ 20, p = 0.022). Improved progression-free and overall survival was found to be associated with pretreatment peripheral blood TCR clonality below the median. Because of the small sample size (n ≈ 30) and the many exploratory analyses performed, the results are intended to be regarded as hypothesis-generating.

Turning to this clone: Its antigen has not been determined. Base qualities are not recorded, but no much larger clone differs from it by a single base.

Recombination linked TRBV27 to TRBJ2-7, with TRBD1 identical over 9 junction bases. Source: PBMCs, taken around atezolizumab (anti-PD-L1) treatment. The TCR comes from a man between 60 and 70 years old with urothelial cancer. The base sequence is TGTGCCAGCAGTTGGATGGGACAGGGCGCTCGCGAGCAGTACTTC. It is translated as CASSWMGQGAREQYF.